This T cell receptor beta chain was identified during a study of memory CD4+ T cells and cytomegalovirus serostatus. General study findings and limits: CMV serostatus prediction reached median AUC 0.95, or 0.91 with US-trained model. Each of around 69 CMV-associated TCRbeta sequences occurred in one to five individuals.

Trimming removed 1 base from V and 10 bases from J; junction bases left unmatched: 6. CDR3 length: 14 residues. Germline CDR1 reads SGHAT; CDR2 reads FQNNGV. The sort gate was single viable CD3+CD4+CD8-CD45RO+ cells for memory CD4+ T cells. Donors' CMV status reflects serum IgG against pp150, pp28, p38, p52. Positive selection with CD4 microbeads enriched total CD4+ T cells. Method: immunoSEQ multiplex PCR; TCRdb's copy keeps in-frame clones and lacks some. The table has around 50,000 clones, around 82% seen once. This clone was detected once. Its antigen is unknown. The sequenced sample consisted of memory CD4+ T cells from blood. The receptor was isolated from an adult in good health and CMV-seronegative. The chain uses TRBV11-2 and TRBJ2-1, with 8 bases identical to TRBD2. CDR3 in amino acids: CASSLGPTSAEQFF. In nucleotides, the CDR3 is TGTGCCAGCAGCTTAGGCCCGACTAGCGCGGAGCAGTTCTTC.